The source of this TCR beta chain is a study of human T cells and chemical hapten exposure. Overall study: Patch tests applied 0.01% DPC to the upper back, read at 6 days.

The time point is: pre-sensitization, week 0. Treatment described: therapeutic diphenylcyclopropenone sensitization with weekly scalp DPC. The CDR3 has 14 amino acids. V shed 3 bases and J shed 6 bases, with 14 bases lying between them. Germline assignment: CDR1 KGHSH and CDR2 LQKENI. This clonotype has just a few counts. The library put unique molecular identifiers onto individual cDNA molecules. Original processing notes: Counts of TCRs in each sample centred on a median of about 95,000 and extended from around 25,000 to 690,000. TCRdb re-called the RACE reads with MiXCR, one entry per CDR3 protein. The V and J calls were not made by the authors but by TCRdb's processing. Of more than 300,000 distinct CDR3 sequences listed, 5.5% are singletons.

This clonotype was obtained from a woman aged 18-29 years with alopecia areata. Some clones in this sample may be carry-over from other donors' samples. Material: whole blood, obtained in connection with sensitization to the hapten diphenylcyclopropenone (DPC). This chain joins TRBV18 and TRBJ1-2; D may be TRBD1 (6 bases). The DNA for the CDR3 is TGTGCCAGCTCACCTACCACGGGACATAATGGCTACACCTTC. It translates to CASSPTTGHNGYTF.